This T cell receptor (beta chain) is from a study of early T cells in non-severe SARS-CoV-2 infection. As for the study in general: Chains were not paired, and sequencing was done on bulk RNA from unsorted whole blood. Study-level findings and limits: There was a bias toward anti-spike CD8 responses in VDJdb matching, which missed private and CD4 specificities.

The CDR3 length is 19 residues. Trimming took off 5 bases at V and 0 bases at J, with 23 bases between the two ends. CDR1 and CDR2 from the germline V gene are MNHEY and SMNVEV (reference sequence). This clonotype was seen a handful of times. Its antigen is not identified. Molecules of cDNA were individually given unique molecular identifiers that were attached to them. TCRdb analysed the 5' RACE reads with MiXCR anew, one entry per CDR3 protein. Among 100,000 to 130,000 distinct CDR3 sequences listed, more than 9.5% were seen once. The sequence came from an adult who was a healthcare worker with PCR-confirmed SARS-CoV-2 infection or an uninfected control (not recorded which). This chain joins TRBV27 and TRBJ2-1; D may correspond to TRBD1 or TRBD2 (6 bases each). Sequencing was performed on whole blood. The CDR3 reads CASSEGVTRGISSYNEQFF. The CDR3 DNA follows: TGTGCCAGCAGTGAGGGGGTGACTAGAGGGATCAGCTCCTACAATGAGCAGTTCTTC.